Each of the 29 T cell receptor beta chains below was sequenced from the same sample in a study of beta chain features in type 1 diabetes. Findings of the study overall: Shortening of TCRB CDR3s, moderate but significant, appeared in all four CD4+ subsets of Type 1 diabetes patients.

Expressed TCRB transcripts were sequenced because the entire RNA isolate underwent reverse transcription. Clones were sequenced by immunoSEQ multiplex PCR, and TCRdb holds only the in-frame ones, with some missing. This table holds more than 95,000 clones, approximately 15% found once. These receptors' targets are unknown. Sequencing was performed on central memory CD4+ T cells from blood. The receptors were sampled from a man in his late teens or twenties with type 1 diabetes.

This clone was counted between two and nine times. The sample contains more than one DNA sequence encoding this CDR3. V and J are TRBV7-2 and TRBJ2-3; the D gene is possibly TRBD1 (5 bases). Germline CDR1 and CDR2: SGHTA and FQGNSA. The CDR3 loop spans 13 amino acids. V lost 5 bases and J 2 bases, leaving 8 bases between the germline ends. CDR3 nucleotides: TGTGCCAGCAGCCCCAGGGCCACAGATACGCAGTATTTT. This gives the protein CASSPRATDTQYF.

The chain employs TRBV7-2 and TRBJ2-3; D unresolved. The CDR3 length is 15 residues. Germline lookup yields CDR1 SGHTA and CDR2 FQGNSA. The V end lost 2 bases, the J end lost 2 bases, and 11 bases lay between the germline ends. CDR3 in DNA: TGTGCCAGCAGCTTATTCCCCGACTTCACAGATACGCAGTATTTT. Its translation is CASSLFPDFTDTQYF.

This clone was recorded a few times. This sequence joins TRBV2 and TRBJ2-7; 7 bases are shared with TRBD1. The ends lost 6 bases at V and 6 bases at J; junction bases unmatched: 11. Germline-derived CDR1 and CDR2 are SNHLY and FYNNEI. The CDR3 spans 14 residues. The CDR3 nucleotides are TGTGCCAGCAGCCGGGACCCAGGGGGTGGCGAGCAGTACTTC. Translated: CASSRDPGGGEQYF.

This clone has more than one count but fewer than ten. V and J are TRBV7-3 and TRBJ2-5, with D possibly TRBD1 on 6 matching bases. Looked up from germline, CDR1 is SGHTA and CDR2 is FQGTGA. Trimming stripped 4 bases from V and 9 bases from J, with 21 bases between. This CDR3 contains 15 residues. The CDR3 region has the DNA TGTGCCAGCAGCTCATTAGGGGGTCCCCAGCAGGCCCAGTACTTC. It translates to CASSSLGGPQQAQYF.

This clone has only a few counts. The chain couples TRBV29-1 to TRBJ1-4, with unresolved D. With 1 base removed from V and 7 bases from J, the gap between germline ends came to 7 bases. Looked up from germline, CDR1 is SQVTM and CDR2 is ANQGSEA. The CDR3 is 12 residues long. Here the CDR3 DNA reads TGCAGCGTTGAAGGAGGGTGTGAAAAACTGTTTTTT. It translates to CSVEGGCEKLFF.

There are a few counts of this clone. The V and J genes are TRBV14 and TRBJ2-5, with D uncertain. CDR1 is SGHDN and CDR2 is FVKESK in the germline V gene. The CDR3 covers 11 residues. Trimming removed 3 bases from V and 3 bases from J, with 2 bases in between. CDR3 coding DNA: TGTGCCAGCAGCCAGGAAGAGACCCAGTACTTC. Translated: CASSQEETQYF.

In this sample, this clone turned up a few times. A much larger clone lies a single base off, so this may be a read error. V and J are TRBV5-1 and TRBJ2-1; D is ambiguous. Germline CDR1 reads SGHRS; CDR2 reads YFSETQ. Trimming left V 0 bases short and J 0 bases short, with 13 bases between. The CDR3 is 17 residues long. The CDR3 nucleotides are TGCGCCAGCAGCTTGGGGCAGAGCGTTCGCTCCTACAATGAGCAGTTCTTC. This translates into CASSLGQSVRSYNEQFF.

The chain uses TRBV2 and TRBJ2-5; D is tentatively TRBD1 or TRBD2 (5 bases each). CDR1 and CDR2 (germline): SNHLY, FYNNEI. The CDR3 contains 14 residues. The V and J ends lost 6 bases and 7 bases respectively, with 18 bases between them. The CDR3 loop is CASRTRPAGATQYF. The CDR3 coding sequence is TGTGCCAGCAGGACGAGACCCGCCGGGGCGACCCAGTACTTC.

This clone has a handful of counts. The genes are TRBV29-1 and TRBJ2-7, with D perhaps matching TRBD1 or TRBD2 (5 bases each). V dropped 7 bases and J dropped 1 base, with 14 bases sitting between them. Looked up from germline, CDR1 is SQVTM and CDR2 is ANQGSEA. This CDR3 region has 13 residues. The CDR3 reads CSASRGYSYEQYF. In DNA, the CDR3 is TGCAGCGCCTCGAGGGGCTATTCCTACGAGCAGTACTTC.

This clone has a handful of counts. The chain combines TRBV30 with TRBJ2-5, with TRBD1 matching over 9 bases. The J call may be wrong; the DNA end is better matched by TRBJ2-7. Per the germline V gene, CDR1 is GTSNPN and CDR2 is SVGIG (reference sequence). This CDR3 region has 13 residues. The CDR3 here is CACLSDRGYEQYF. In DNA, the CDR3 is TGTGCCTGCCTATCGGACAGGGGTTACGAGCAGTACTTC.

This clone was picked up many times. The chain recombines TRBV7-9 with TRBJ2-5, with D possibly called TRBD1 or TRBD2 (5 bases each). The V end lost 5 bases, the J end lost 5 bases, and 18 bases lay between the germline ends. The CDR3 extends over 15 amino acids. Germline V lookup: CDR1 SEHNR, CDR2 FQNEAQ (reference sequence). The CDR3: CASSRGAGPAETQYF. In DNA form, the CDR3 reads TGTGCCAGCAGCCGAGGGGCAGGGCCGGCGGAGACCCAGTACTTC.

This clone was seen many times. This chain uses TRBV9 with TRBJ2-1, with 7 bases fitting TRBD2. This CDR3 has 15 amino acids. Per the germline V gene, CDR1 is SGDLS and CDR2 is YYNGEE. V gave up 2 bases and J gave up 4 bases; unmatched junction bases: 6. The DNA for the CDR3 is TGTGCCAGCAGCGTTCTGGGCGGGAGATACAATGAGCAGTTCTTC. This codes for CASSVLGGRYNEQFF.

Ten or more counts support this clone. This sequence joins TRBV18 and TRBJ2-1; D call uncertain. Germline CDR1 and CDR2: KGHSH and LQKENI. Trimming removed 1 base at V and 2 bases at J, with 12 bases between. The CDR3 has 16 amino acids. CDR3 protein: CASSPRGPDTYNEQFF. The DNA of the CDR3 is TGTGCCAGCTCACCACGAGGTCCCGACACCTACAATGAGCAGTTCTTC. Full variable domain (outside the CDR3, taken from reference TRBV18 and TRBJ2-1): NAGVMQNPRHLVRRRGQEARLRCSPMKGHSHVYWYRQLPEEGLKFMVYLQKENIIDESGMPKERFSAEFPKEGPSILRIQQVVRGDSAAYFCASSPRGPDTYNEQFFGPGTRLTVL.

This CDR3 is CSFGLGQGYGYTF. The CDR3 region has the DNA TGCAGCTTTGGGCTAGGGCAGGGTTATGGCTACACCTTC. The rearrangement uses TRBV29-1 and TRBJ1-2; tentatively, D is TRBD1 (5 bases). Germline CDR1 and CDR2: SQVTM and ANQGSEA. With 8 bases removed from V and 5 bases from J, the gap between germline ends came to 18 bases. This CDR3 comprises 13 residues.

This clone showed up just a few times. The J gene is TRBJ2-5, the V gene TRBV30; TRBD2 aligns across 12 bases. V dropped 3 bases and J dropped 5; count of bases not matched to a gene: 4. CDR1 and CDR2 from the germline V gene are GTSNPN and SVGIG (reference sequence). The CDR3 is made up of 14 amino acids. CDR3 DNA: TGTGCCTGGAGCGGACTAGCGGGGTTTGAGACCCAGTACTTC. This sequence encodes CAWSGLAGFETQYF.

V usage is TRBV14 and J usage is TRBJ2-3; D perhaps matches TRBD2 (6 bases). The CDR3 spans 16 residues. Looked up from germline, CDR1 is SGHDN and CDR2 is FVKESK. With 2 bases removed from V and 2 bases from J, the gap between germline ends came to 14 bases. This CDR3 reads CASSQLLGLTTDTQYF. In nucleotides, the CDR3 is TGTGCCAGCAGCCAACTTCTGGGACTGACCACAGATACGCAGTATTTT. Drawing the rest from reference TRBV14 and TRBJ2-3, the complete variable domain is EAGVTQFPSHSVIEKGQTVTLRCDPISGHDNLYWYRRVMGKEIKFLLHFVKESKQDESGMPNNRFLAERTGGTYSTLKVQPAELEDSGVYFCASSQLLGLTTDTQYFGPGTRLTVL.

This clone appeared a few times. The V call is TRBV28, the J call TRBJ2-2; TRBD1 might be the D (5 bases). V was cut by 2 bases and J by 8 bases, with 18 bases left in between. Per germline, CDR1 MDHEN and CDR2 SYDVKM. The CDR3 extends over 16 amino acids. The CDR3 region is CASSLLSLRGSGELFF. In nucleotides, the CDR3 is TGTGCCAGCAGTTTACTCTCCCTAAGGGGTTCGGGGGAGCTGTTTTTT.

This clone was detected a few times. V is TRBV15 and J is TRBJ2-7, with D hard to call. CDR1 LNHNV and CDR2 YYDKDF come from the germline V gene (reference sequence). Trimming removed 0 bases at V and 0 bases at J, with 6 bases between. There are 14 residues in the CDR3. CDR3 coding DNA: TGTGCCACCAGCAGAGACCGAACCTCCTACGAGCAGTACTTC. Residues: CATSRDRTSYEQYF.

This clone was recorded a few times. The chain combines TRBV7-2 with TRBJ2-6; D is ambiguous. The V and J ends lost 8 bases and 0 bases respectively, with 8 bases between them. Germline CDR1 is SGHTA and CDR2 is FQGNSA. The CDR3 is made up of 14 amino acids. The CDR3 DNA sequence: TGTGCCAGCTTAAGTAACTCTGGGGCCAACGTCCTGACTTTC. Translation gives CASLSNSGANVLTF.

This clone has at least ten counts. This sequence joins TRBV7-2 and TRBJ2-1; 9 bases map to TRBD2. Trimming removed 3 bases from V and 5 bases from J; junction bases left unmatched: 5. This CDR3 is 15 amino acids long. Germline CDR1 is SGHTA and CDR2 is FQGNSA. The CDR3 region has the DNA TGTGCCAGCAGCTTGGGGCTAGCGGGAAACAATGAGCAGTTCTTC. Translated: CASSLGLAGNNEQFF.

The sample holds many counts of this clone. The chain joins TRBV28 to TRBJ2-1; possible D gene TRBD1, 5 bases. Per the germline V gene, CDR1 is MDHEN and CDR2 is SYDVKM. Deletions cut 5 bases from V and 8 bases from J, with 13 bases between. The length of the CDR3 is 13 residues. CDR3 protein: CASSTDTKDEQFF. The DNA for the CDR3 is TGTGCCAGCAGTACGGACACTAAGGATGAGCAGTTCTTC.

The sample holds one count of this clone. The chain is built from TRBV9 and TRBJ2-2; D remains unclear. With 0 bases removed from V and 0 bases from J, the gap between germline ends came to 9 bases. This CDR3 region has 16 residues. The V gene's germline CDR1 is SGDLS and CDR2 YYNGEE. CDR3 in amino acids: CASSVAFPANTGELFF. CDR3 DNA: TGTGCCAGCAGCGTAGCGTTTCCTGCGAACACCGGGGAGCTGTTTTTT.

This clone was picked up a small number of times. Here the CDR3 DNA reads TGTGCCAGCTCACCACCGGGTTCAGAGACCCAGTACTTC. This gives the protein CASSPPGSETQYF. The chain links TRBV18 to TRBJ2-5, with no clear D. Trimming shortened V by 0 bases and J by 4 bases, and 6 bases separated the two germline ends. The CDR3 has 13 amino acids. CDR1 KGHSH and CDR2 LQKENI come from the germline V gene.

This clone was observed a few times. V is TRBV11-1 and J is TRBJ2-1, with 15 bases matching TRBD2. Per the germline V gene, CDR1 is SGHAT and CDR2 is FQDESV (reference sequence). The CDR3 length is 17 residues. V was clipped by 5 bases and J by 7 bases; unmatched bases: 9. The CDR3, as DNA: TGTGCCAGCAGCCCCGGACTAGCGGGAGGGCCTGATAATGAGCAGTTCTTC. Amino acids: CASSPGLAGGPDNEQFF.

This clone was detected many times. V usage is TRBV30 and J usage is TRBJ1-1; D is unclear. This CDR3 comprises 13 residues. Germline V gene data show CDR1 as GTSNPN and CDR2 as SVGIG (reference sequence). The V gene lost 1 base and the J gene lost 2 bases, with 8 bases spanning the gap. CDR3: CAWSDRGNTEAFF. The CDR3 DNA reads as TGTGCCTGGAGTGACAGAGGAAACACTGAAGCTTTCTTT.

The V and J genes are TRBV2 and TRBJ2-7, with D possibly being TRBD1 (6 bases). The V and J ends lost 2 bases and 6 bases respectively, with 14 bases between them. CDR3 length: 14 amino acids. Per the germline V gene, CDR1 is SNHLY and CDR2 is FYNNEI. The CDR3 bases are TGTGCCAGCAGTGAATGGGGACACGGACCCGAGCAGTACTTC. It specifies CASSEWGHGPEQYF.

This clone was observed a handful of times. J is TRBJ2-6 and V is TRBV5-4; TRBD2 is a possible D gene (5 bases). V lost 0 bases and J 0 bases, leaving 13 bases between the germline ends. This CDR3 has 18 amino acids. Germline CDR1 SGHNT, CDR2 YYREEE (reference sequence). The CDR3 reads CASSLVRGLSSGANVLTF. The CDR3 nucleotides read TGTGCCAGCAGCTTGGTGAGAGGGTTGAGCTCTGGGGCCAACGTCCTGACTTTC. Full variable domain (rest looked up from reference TRBV5-4 and TRBJ2-6): ETGVTQSPTHLIKTRGQQVTLRCSSQSGHNTVSWYQQALGQGPQFIFQYYREEENGRGNFPPRFSGLQFPNYSSELNVNALELDDSALYLCASSLVRGLSSGANVLTFGAGSRLTVL.

The chain carries TRBV11-2 and TRBJ2-7; D is possibly TRBD2 (6 bases). V lost 2 bases to trimming and J lost 6 bases, with 17 bases between them. Germline lookup yields CDR1 SGHAT and CDR2 FQNNGV. This CDR3 is built from 15 residues. The CDR3 is CASSLRVGSRSEQYF. For the CDR3, the DNA is TGTGCCAGCAGCTTAAGAGTCGGGAGTCGGAGCGAGCAGTACTTC.

Ten or more counts support this clone. V and J are TRBV29-1 and TRBJ1-2, with D maybe TRBD1 (5 bases). The CDR3 length is 11 residues. V lost 7 bases to trimming and J lost 5 bases, with 11 bases between them. Per the germline V gene, CDR1 is SQVTM and CDR2 is ANQGSEA. CDR3 region: CSAGGAYGYTF. The CDR3 DNA is TGCAGCGCTGGGGGTGCTTATGGCTACACCTTC. Full variable domain (outside the CDR3, taken from reference TRBV29-1 and TRBJ1-2): SAVISQKPSRDICQRGTSLTIQCQVDSQVTMMFWYRQQPGQSLTLIATANQGSEATYESGFVIDKFPISRPNLTFSTLTVSNMSPEDSSIYLCSAGGAYGYTFGSGTRLTVV.